Listed below are T cell receptor beta chains from one sample, sequenced in a study of early T cells in non-severe SARS-CoV-2 infection. TCRdb re-derived calls from the 5' RACE reads in MiXCR, one entry per CDR3 protein. Of fewer than 80,000 distinct CDR3 sequences in the sample, approximately 9.2% are singletons; the top ten hold roughly an eighth. The material sequenced was whole blood, taken at baseline. These receptors all stem from an adult who was a healthcare worker with PCR-confirmed SARS-CoV-2 infection or an uninfected control (not recorded which). CDR3s include the opening cysteine and the closing phenylalanine or tryptophan. The D gene is left open where the match is weak. Clone size is shown for a subset of rows, as once, few, many or a class of expanded clone.

>TRBJ2-1|TRBV6-4|TRBD2|many
TGTGCCAGCACCCTGGAGAGCGGGAGAAGCAATGAGCAGTTCTTC
CASTLESGRSNEQFF
>TRBJ2-7|TRBV12-3/TRBV12-4|.|few
TGTGCCACCCTAGCGGGACAGGGGTCCTACGAGCAGTACTTC
CATLAGQGSYEQYF
>TRBJ1-5|TRBV12-3/TRBV12-4|TRBD1|few
TGTGCCAGCAGTTTACCCGGGACAGGGTGGAATCAGCCCCAGCATTTT
CASSLPGTGWNQPQHF
>TRBJ1-2|TRBV19|.|many
TGTGCCAGTAGCTACGAGGGTAGCAGTAACTATGGCTACACCTTC
CASSYEGSSNYGYTF
>TRBJ2-1|TRBV12-3/TRBV12-4|TRBD2|many
TGTGCCAGCAGTTCGCTAGCGGGAGCCTACAATGAGCAGTTCTTC
CASSSLAGAYNEQFF
>TRBJ2-2|TRBV11-2|TRBD2|few
TGTGCCAGCAGCCTTCGACTAGCGGCTAACACCGGGGAGCTGTTTTTT
CASSLRLAANTGELFF
>TRBJ2-5|TRBV12-5|TRBD1|.
TGTGCTAGTGGTCAGGGGGTCCAAGAGACCCAGTACTTC
CASGQGVQETQYF
>TRBJ2-1|TRBV10-2|TRBD2|few
TGCGCCAGCAGTAAGGGACTAGCGGGAGGGCTGAATGAGCAGTTCTTC
CASSKGLAGGLNEQFF
>TRBJ2-7|TRBV20-1|.|once
TGCAGTGCTAGAGGTGGACAGTGGATCTCCTACGAGCAGTACTTC
CSARGGQWISYEQYF
>TRBJ2-1|TRBV10-3|TRBD2|many
TGTGCCATCAGTGCATCCAGCGGGAGGCTGTCTGAGCAGTTCTTC
CAISASSGRLSEQFF
>TRBJ2-2|TRBV20-1|TRBD1|few
TGCAGTGCGGGGGGGACAGGGCACGGGGAGCTGTTTTTT
CSAGGTGHGELFF
>TRBJ2-1|TRBV20-1|TRBD2|many
TGCAGTGCTAGGCGCCTAGCGGGCTCTAGCTCCTACAATGAGCAGTTCTTC
CSARRLAGSSSYNEQFF
>TRBJ2-1|TRBV20-1|TRBD2|few
TGCAGTGCTTGGCTAGCGGGAGTGTTCCATGAGCAGTTCTTC
CSAWLAGVFHEQFF
>TRBJ1-4|TRBV2|.|few
TGTGCCAGCAGACGGACGGTTACTAATGAAAAACTGTTTTTT
CASRRTVTNEKLFF
>TRBJ2-1|TRBV4-2|TRBD2|many
TGTGCCAGCAGCCAAGTGCGGGAGGGCCTGCGGTCCTACAATGAGCAGTTCTTC
CASSQVREGLRSYNEQFF
>TRBJ2-7|TRBV4-2|TRBD1|many
TGTGCCAGCAGCCGGCGGACAGGCGAGGCCTACGAGCAGTACTTC
CASSRRTGEAYEQYF
>TRBJ1-1|TRBV6-5|.|.
TGTGCTTCGAATCCACGACAGACGACTGAAGCTTTCTTT
CASNPRQTTEAFF
>TRBJ2-7|TRBV6-1|.|.
TGTGCCAGCAGTAGGAGAGGGGTTTACGGCTACGAGCAGTACTTC
CASSRRGVYGYEQYF
>TRBJ2-7|TRBV7-9|.|few
TGTGCCAGCAGCTTACAGCGGGCCTACGAGCAGTACTTC
CASSLQRAYEQYF
>TRBJ2-7|TRBV7-6|TRBD1|many
TGTGCCAGCAGCCCACCTCCCGGGACAGGGGTTAAAGAGCAGTACTTC
CASSPPPGTGVKEQYF
>TRBJ1-2|TRBV19|.|.
TGTGCCAGTAGTATGCTCGGGTACGGCTACACCTTC
CASSMLGYGYTF
>TRBJ2-3|TRBV11-2|.|many
TGTGCCAGCAGCTTAGGCCAAGACAGCACAGATACGCAGTATTTT
CASSLGQDSTDTQYF
>TRBJ1-2|TRBV12-3/TRBV12-4|.|.
TGTGCCAGCAGGCCCGGGGGGAGCAGGGGCTACACCTTC
CASRPGGSRGYTF
>TRBJ2-1|TRBV9|.|few
TGTGCCAGCAGCGTAGACCAGGCCAATGAGCAGTTCTTC
CASSVDQANEQFF
>TRBJ1-6|TRBV7-8|TRBD1|.
TGTGCCAGCAGCTTAGGGGGGGGACAGGGCAATTCACCCCTCCACTTT
CASSLGGGQGNSPLHF
>TRBJ2-3|TRBV29-1|TRBD2|many
TGCAGCGTTGATAGCGGGAGCAGCACAGATACGCAGTATTTT
CSVDSGSSTDTQYF
>TRBJ1-1|TRBV5-1|TRBD1|few
TGCGCCAGCAGCTTTGGTACAGGGGAAGGGGCTTTCTTT
CASSFGTGEGAFF
>TRBJ1-1|TRBV3-1|TRBD1|.
TGTGCCAGCAGCCCTAGGGACAGGGACACTGAAGCTTTCTTT
CASSPRDRDTEAFF
>TRBJ2-3|TRBV6-2/TRBV6-3|TRBD2|many
TGTGCCAGCAGTTACTGGCGGGAGGGGACAGATACGCAGTATTTT
CASSYWREGTDTQYF
>TRBJ1-5|TRBV24-1|.|many
TGTGCCACCACGGGGAGGGAGTATCAGCCCCAGCATTTT
CATTGREYQPQHF
>TRBJ2-5|TRBV6-6|TRBD2|few
TGTGCCAGCAGTTACGGCGGGAGCGAGACCCAGTACTTC
CASSYGGSETQYF
>TRBJ1-2|TRBV15|.|.
TGTGCCACCAGCAGAGATATCTCCCAGAAACTTTCTAACTATGGCTACACCTTC
CATSRDISQKLSNYGYTF
>TRBJ2-1|TRBV4-2|TRBD2|many
TGTGCCAGCAGCCAAGATCTTGTCGGGGGGTACAATGAGCAGTTCTTC
CASSQDLVGGYNEQFF
>TRBJ2-3|TRBV5-5|TRBD2|once
TGTGCCAGCAGCTTCCACTGGGGCGGGAGGGGCGCAGATACGCAGAATTTT
CASSFHWGGRGADTQNF
>TRBJ2-1|TRBV4-3|TRBD2|.
TGCGCCAGCAGCCCGACGACTAGCTTCTACAATGAGCAGTTCTTC
CASSPTTSFYNEQFF
>TRBJ2-5|TRBV7-9|TRBD1|few
TGTGCCAGCAGCTTAGGGGGACAGATATACCAAGAGACCCAGTACTTC
CASSLGGQIYQETQYF
>TRBJ2-7|TRBV20-1|TRBD2|few
TGCAGTGCTAGCCCCCTAGCGGGAGCCTACGAGCAGTACTTC
CSASPLAGAYEQYF
>TRBJ2-2|TRBV20-1|.|few
TGCAGTGCTAGAGTTCCAGCGATTAACACCGGGGAGCTGTTTTTT
CSARVPAINTGELFF
>TRBJ1-2|TRBV2|TRBD1|many
TGTGCCAGCACTCTGACCCGGGACAGGCTTAACTATGGCTACACCTTC
CASTLTRDRLNYGYTF
>TRBJ2-7|TRBV30|.|many
TGTGCCTGGAGGACAGCTGGGGTTCTAGAGCAGTACTTC
CAWRTAGVLEQYF